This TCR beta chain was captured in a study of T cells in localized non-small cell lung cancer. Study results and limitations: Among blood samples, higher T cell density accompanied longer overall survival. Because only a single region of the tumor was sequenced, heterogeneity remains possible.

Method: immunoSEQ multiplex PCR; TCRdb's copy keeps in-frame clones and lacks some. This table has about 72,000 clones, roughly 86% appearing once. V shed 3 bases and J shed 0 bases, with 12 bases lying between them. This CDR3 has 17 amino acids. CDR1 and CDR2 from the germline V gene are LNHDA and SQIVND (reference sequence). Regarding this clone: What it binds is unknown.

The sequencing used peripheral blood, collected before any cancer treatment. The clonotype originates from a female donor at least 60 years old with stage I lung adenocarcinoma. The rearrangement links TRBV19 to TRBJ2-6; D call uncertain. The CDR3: CASSMADGYSGANVLTF. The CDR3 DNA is TGTGCCAGTAGTATGGCCGATGGATACTCTGGGGCCAACGTCCTGACTTTC.